This is a list of T cell receptor beta chains from one sample in a study of OX40 agonist ivuxolimab in advanced cancers. Generated by immunoSEQ multiplex PCR, the TCRdb table keeps only in-frame clones and is missing some. The sample consists of over 60,000 clones, 84% of them appearing once. This sample comprised CD4+ or CD8+ T cells sorted from blood, obtained in a trial of the OX40 agonist ivuxolimab. The receptor set was obtained from an adult with an advanced solid tumor such as melanoma, head and neck, liver or kidney cancer. Each CDR3 is given with its conserved first and last residue. The D gene is left open where the match is weak. Size is omitted from some rows. Given values are once, few, many or a class for expanded clones.

d_call j_call v_call clone_size cdr3_aa cdr3_nt
. TRBJ2-1 TRBV14 . CASSQDSRRGIEQFF TGTGCCAGCAGCCAAGACTCCAGACGGGGGATTGAGCAGTTCTTC
. TRBJ2-1 TRBV11-1 . CASSPAGSNNEQFF TGTGCCAGCAGTCCCGCAGGGTCCAACAATGAGCAGTTCTTC
. TRBJ2-5 TRBV19 once CATQAGTRMETQYF TGTGCCACCCAGGCAGGGACACGGATGGAGACCCAGTACTTC
TRBD2 TRBJ2-1 TRBV9 . CASSVGSSGDNEQFF TGTGCCAGCAGCGTTGGTTCTAGCGGAGACAATGAGCAGTTCTTC
TRBD1 TRBJ2-3 TRBV5-1 . CASSASGQDTDTQYF TGCGCCAGCAGCGCCTCGGGACAGGACACAGATACGCAGTATTTT
. TRBJ1-3 TRBV7-9 . CASSPVSRSGNTIYF TGTGCCAGCAGCCCCGTCTCGAGGTCTGGAAACACCATATATTTT
. TRBJ1-1 TRBV4-2 . CASRDPRADGSGRTEAFF TGTGCCAGCAGAGATCCTCGAGCGGACGGTTCAGGGAGGACTGAAGCTTTCTTT
TRBD2 TRBJ2-5 TRBV4-1 . CASSQDFPGGGKTQYF TGCGCCAGCAGCCAAGATTTCCCCGGGGGGGGTAAGACCCAGTACTTC
TRBD2 TRBJ2-7 TRBV7-9 . CASSPGGYEQYF TGTGCCAGCAGCCCGGGGGGCTACGAGCAGTACTTC
. TRBJ1-5 TRBV19 few CASTPGGNSNQPQHF TGTGCCAGTACCCCGGGAGGGAATAGCAATCAGCCCCAGCATTTT
TRBD2 TRBJ2-1 TRBV6-5 . CASLTSGENEQFF TGTGCCAGCCTCACTAGCGGGGAAAATGAGCAGTTCTTC
. TRBJ1-2 TRBV25-1 . CASRDFNYGYTF TGTGCCAGTCGGGACTTCAACTATGGCTACACCTTC
. TRBJ1-3 TRBV7-2 . CASSLGALWGNTIYF TGTGCCAGCAGCTTAGGCGCTCTCTGGGGAAACACCATATATTTT
. TRBJ2-6 TRBV4-3 . CASSPSTNSGANVLTF TGCGCCAGCAGCCCAAGTACTAACTCTGGGGCCAACGTCCTGACTTTC
TRBD2 TRBJ2-1 TRBV10-3 few CAISLAGGDNEQFF TGTGCCATCAGTCTAGCGGGGGGAGACAATGAGCAGTTCTTC
. TRBJ1-4 TRBV7-9 . CASRPPGSEKLFF TGTGCCAGCAGACCTCCAGGGAGTGAAAAACTGTTTTTT
TRBD1 TRBJ1-2 TRBV18 . CASSSGQAHGYTF TGTGCCAGCTCATCGGGACAGGCCCATGGCTACACCTTC
. TRBJ2-3 TRBV29-1 . CSVVRGTDTQYF TGCAGCGTTGTGAGAGGCACAGATACGCAGTATTTT
. TRBJ2-3 TRBV28 few CASSTKSTDTQYF TGTGCCAGCAGTACTAAATCTACAGATACGCAGTATTTT
TRBD2 TRBJ2-5 TRBV5-1 few CASRRTSGGDETQYF TGCGCCAGCAGACGGACTAGCGGGGGGGATGAGACCCAGTACTTC
TRBD2 TRBJ2-3 TRBV18 . CASSPRTAGVQADTQYF TGTGCCAGCTCACCCCGGACAGCGGGGGTCCAGGCAGATACGCAGTATTTT
. TRBJ1-2 TRBV5-6 . CASSREGNPYGYTF TGTGCCAGCAGCAGGGAGGGGAATCCCTATGGCTACACCTTC
TRBD1 TRBJ1-6 TRBV11-2 . CASSLGGTGARDSPLHF TGTGCCAGCAGCTTAGGTGGGACAGGGGCCAGAGACTCACCCCTCCACTTT
. TRBJ2-5 TRBV7-9 once CASSFLQGKETQYF TGTGCCAGCAGCTTCTTACAGGGAAAAGAGACCCAGTACTTC
. TRBJ2-3 TRBV4-1 . CASSQDNTRGSSSTDTQYF TGCGCCAGCAGCCAAGATAATACCAGGGGTTCTTCTAGCACAGATACGCAGTATTTT
. TRBJ2-1 TRBV6-4 . CASSDSPGSSSYNEQFF TGTGCCAGCAGTGACTCGCCGGGGTCTAGCTCCTACAATGAGCAGTTCTTC
. TRBJ2-7 TRBV7-9 . CASILGGSNYEQYF TGTGCCAGCATCTTAGGTGGCTCCAACTACGAGCAGTACTTC
TRBD1 TRBJ1-3 TRBV6-1 few CASSLDRVGGNTIYF TGTGCCAGCAGCCTGGACAGGGTTGGCGGAAACACCATATATTTT
. TRBJ1-2 TRBV19 . CASSGSGYTF TGTGCCAGTTCAGGGTCCGGCTACACCTTC
TRBD1 TRBJ2-7 TRBV6-5 . CASSPPAGGRSEQYF TGTGCCAGCAGTCCCCCGGCAGGGGGCAGGTCCGAGCAGTACTTC
. TRBJ1-1 TRBV5-6 . CASSGKNGLANTEAFF TGTGCCAGCAGCGGGAAAAACGGTCTGGCCAACACTGAAGCTTTCTTT
. TRBJ1-2 TRBV5-6 once CASSSPALPLGYGYTF TGTGCCAGCAGCTCCCCAGCTCTCCCATTGGGCTATGGCTACACCTTC
TRBD2 TRBJ2-7 TRBV7-2 once CASSRAGRGGREQYF TGTGCCAGCAGCCGCGCCGGGCGGGGGGGCAGGGAGCAGTACTTC
. TRBJ2-2 TRBV5-8 . CASIRTHITGELFF TGTGCCAGCATCCGGACACATATCACCGGGGAGCTGTTTTTT
. TRBJ2-7 TRBV6-5 . CASSYNSDEQYF TGTGCCAGCAGTTACAATTCGGACGAGCAGTACTTC
. TRBJ1-1 TRBV6-1 . CASSDRQGTMNTEAFF TGTGCCAGCAGTGATCGTCAGGGGACAATGAACACTGAAGCTTTCTTT
. TRBJ2-1 TRBV7-2 . CASSPPGGEQFF TGTGCCAGCAGCCCCCCAGGAGGGGAGCAGTTCTTC
TRBD1 TRBJ1-4 TRBV6-5 . CASSYSGDRVGLFF TGTGCCAGCAGTTACTCGGGTGACAGGGTTGGACTGTTTTTT
. TRBJ1-1 TRBV7-9 few CASRNKDRLDAEAFF TGTGCCAGCAGGAATAAGGACAGACTGGACGCTGAAGCTTTCTTT
TRBD2 TRBJ2-5 TRBV6-1 . CASSNAGGAETQYF TGTGCCAGCAGTAACGCCGGGGGGGCAGAGACCCAGTACTTC
. TRBJ2-1 TRBV19 . CASSIEPGEEQFF TGTGCCAGTAGTATCGAACCCGGTGAAGAGCAGTTCTTC